Following are 30 T cell receptor beta chains from one sample sequenced in a study of blood T cell repertoires in COVID-19. Generated by immunoSEQ multiplex PCR, the TCRdb table keeps only in-frame clones and is missing some. The repertoire includes approximately 150,000 clones, almost 85% of them detected once, and 1.4% to 1.5% sits in the top ten. The sequenced sample consisted of peripheral blood. The source is a man between 60 and 75 years old with acute or convalescent COVID-19.

The gene calls are TRBV4-1 and TRBJ2-5, with a tentative D call TRBD2 (7 bases). Germline CDR1 reads MGHRA; CDR2 reads YSYEKL. The length of the CDR3 is 14 residues. The germline V and J ends were trimmed by 3 bases and 5 bases, with 13 bases remaining between them. The DNA for the CDR3 is TGCGCCAGCAGCCATCGCGGGGGCGGGGAGACCCAGTACTTC. It yields the protein CASSHRGGGETQYF.

This chain uses TRBV21-1 with TRBJ1-2. TRBV21-1 is deemed a pseudogene. This CDR3 has 14 residues. This CDR3 is CASSKSRENYGYTF. CDR3 nucleotides: TGTGCCAGCAGCAAATCTCGAGAAAACTATGGCTACACCTTC.

This sequence joins TRBV27 and TRBJ2-2, with 9 bases identical to TRBD2. CDR1 is MNHEY, CDR2 SMNVEV, per germline (reference sequence). The CDR3 sequence is 16 residues long. J gave up 1 base and V 4 bases, and 4 bases lay outside the gene matches. The CDR3 DNA reads TGTGCCAGCAGTTCGGGACTAGCTGAGAACACCGGGGAGCTGTTTTTT. As protein: CASSSGLAENTGELFF.

The V call is TRBV4-1, the J call TRBJ2-5; maybe TRBD2 (6 bases). Looked up from germline, CDR1 is MGHRA and CDR2 is YSYEKL. Deletions cut 4 bases from V and 1 base from J, with 10 bases between. CDR3 size: 14 residues. The CDR3 loop is CASSRPGLQETQYF. As DNA, the CDR3 is TGCGCCAGCAGCCGGCCGGGACTCCAAGAGACCCAGTACTTC.

The chain combines TRBV20-1 with TRBJ2-3; 7 bases are a match to TRBD1. The length of the CDR3 is 18 residues. CDR1 and CDR2 from the germline V gene are DFQATT and SNEGSKA (reference sequence). The V segment lost 3 bases and the J segment 3 bases; nucleotides outside the gene matches: 18. CDR3 amino acids: CSASDLLSGQGDTDTQYF. Written as DNA, the CDR3 is TGCAGTGCTAGTGACCTCCTCTCCGGGCAGGGGGATACAGATACGCAGTATTTT.

The chain couples TRBV5-1 to TRBJ1-6, with D uncertain. CDR3 size: 17 residues. Germline CDR1 SGHRS, CDR2 YFSETQ. The ends were cut back, 4 bases at V and 0 bases at J, with 14 bases in the middle. The CDR3 reads CASSALEGGSYNSPLHF. The CDR3 nucleotides read TGCGCCAGCAGCGCGCTGGAGGGTGGCTCCTATAATTCACCCCTCCACTTT. Drawing the rest from reference TRBV5-1 and TRBJ1-6, the complete variable domain is KAGVTQTPRYLIKTRGQQVTLSCSPISGHRSVSWYQQTPGQGLQFLFEYFSETQRNKGNFPGRFSGRQFSNSRSEMNVSTLELGDSALYLCASSALEGGSYNSPLHFGNGTRLTVT.

V usage is TRBV4-1 and J usage is TRBJ2-7; TRBD2 matches 8 bases. The V segment lost 1 base and the J segment 2 bases; nucleotides outside the gene matches: 7. Germline V CDR1 and CDR2: MGHRA, YSYEKL. The CDR3 runs 16 residues. CDR3 residues: CASSQVGTRGTYEQYF. Here the CDR3 DNA reads TGCGCCAGCAGCCAAGTAGGGACTAGGGGGACCTACGAGCAGTACTTC.

As to this clone: The junction and the germline gene differ at one end; a read error may be behind it. This chain joins TRBV12-5 and TRBJ2-1; D may be TRBD1 (6 bases). The CDR3 is 15 residues long. Per germline, CDR1 LGHNT and CDR2 FRNRAP. In nucleotides, the CDR3 is TGTGCTAGTGGTTTGGGGGGGCTAGCCTACAATAAGCAGTTCTTC. Protein sequence: CASGLGGLAYNKQFF. The variable domain in full, completed from reference TRBV12-5 and TRBJ2-1, reads DARVTQTPRHKVTEMGQEVTMRCQPILGHNTVFWYRQTMMQGLELLAYFRNRAPLDDSGMPKDRFSAEMPDATLATLKIQPSEPRDSAVYFCASGLGGLAYNKQFFGPGTRLTVL.

The gene calls are TRBV14 and TRBJ1-3; D call uncertain. Germline assignment: CDR1 SGHDN and CDR2 FVKESK. The CDR3 is made up of 13 amino acids. V lost 2 bases, J lost 4 bases, and 6 bases lay in between. CDR3 nucleotides: TGTGCCAGCAGCCAAATCGGGGGAAACACCATATATTTT. Protein: CASSQIGGNTIYF.

V usage is TRBV5-1 and J usage is TRBJ2-5; possible D gene TRBD1, 6 bases. Trimming removed 7 bases at V and 3 bases at J, with 13 bases between. The CDR3 spans 13 residues. Germline CDR1 and CDR2: SGHRS and YFSETQ. Here the CDR3 DNA reads TGCGCCAGCCGACGGGACACCGAAGAGACCCAGTACTTC. Its translation is CASRRDTEETQYF. The full variable domain, its missing parts supplied by reference TRBV5-1 and TRBJ2-5, is KAGVTQTPRYLIKTRGQQVTLSCSPISGHRSVSWYQQTPGQGLQFLFEYFSETQRNKGNFPGRFSGRQFSNSRSEMNVSTLELGDSALYLCASRRDTEETQYFGPGTRLLVL.

V usage is TRBV25-1 and J usage is TRBJ1-2; D perhaps matches TRBD1 (6 bases). The germline V gene has CDR1 MGHDK and CDR2 SYGVNS. The length of the CDR3 is 14 residues. V lost 2 bases and J 7 bases, leaving 14 bases between the germline ends. DNA for the CDR3: TGTGCCAGCAGTGAAGGAACAGGGAGGGGTGGCTACACCTTC. Amino acids: CASSEGTGRGGYTF.

The genes are TRBV5-4 and TRBJ1-4; TRBD1 might be the D (5 bases). The germline V and J ends were trimmed by 8 bases and 6 bases, with 11 bases remaining between them. The germline CDR1 and CDR2 sequences are SGHNT and YYREEE (reference sequence). The length of the CDR3 is 12 residues. DNA for the CDR3: TGTGCCAGGACCTGGGGGGATGAAAAACTGTTTTTT. This gives the protein CARTWGDEKLFF.

This clone was seen a handful of times. The J gene is TRBJ2-1, the V gene TRBV18; 11 bases align to TRBD2. Unmatched junction bases numbered 10, after V lost 3 bases and J lost 12 bases. Germline V lookup: CDR1 KGHSH, CDR2 LQKENI. There are 15 residues in the CDR3. In DNA, the CDR3 is TGTGCCAGCTCACCTAGCGGGAGGGCCGGAATTGGGCAGTTCTTC. Translating gives CASSPSGRAGIGQFF.

V usage is TRBV4-2 and J usage is TRBJ2-7, with 7 bases matching TRBD2. Germline lookup yields CDR1 LGHNA and CDR2 YNFKEQ. This CDR3 contains 16 residues. V trimming: 0 bases; J trimming: 0 bases; junction bases outside the gene matches: 5. The CDR3 is CASSQEASGSSYEQYF. The CDR3 region has the DNA TGTGCCAGCAGCCAAGAGGCTAGCGGTTCCTCCTACGAGCAGTACTTC.

This sequence joins TRBV18 and TRBJ2-7, with D unresolved. Germline V gene data show CDR1 as KGHSH and CDR2 as LQKENI. V was cut by 8 bases and J by 0 bases, with 11 bases left in between. CDR3 length: 13 residues. CDR3 nucleotide sequence: TGTGCCAGCCCGGCGGCGGCCTCCTACGAGCAGTACTTC. Translation gives CASPAAASYEQYF.

This chain uses TRBV7-9 with TRBJ2-2; the D gene is possibly TRBD1 (5 bases). The CDR3 runs to 16 residues. From germline, CDR1 is SEHNR and CDR2 FQNEAQ (reference sequence). Trimming pared 6 bases from V and 4 bases from J, leaving 18 bases between. For the CDR3, the DNA is TGTGCCAGCAGTCTGAAGGGGTTGAGTAGCACCGGGGAGCTGTTTTTT. Protein: CASSLKGLSSTGELFF.

The chain combines TRBV6-1 with TRBJ2-7; 9 bases are shared with TRBD2. Per germline, CDR1 MNHNS and CDR2 SASEGT. The length of the CDR3 is 16 residues. The V gene end was trimmed by 4 bases and the J gene end by 2 bases; junction bases not matched to a gene: 9. CDR3 region: CASSGMGLAQAYEQYF. CDR3 DNA sequence: TGTGCCAGCAGTGGAATGGGACTAGCCCAGGCCTACGAGCAGTACTTC.

The genes are TRBV5-1 and TRBJ2-5; D remains ambiguous. V dropped 0 bases and J dropped 2 bases, with 11 bases sitting between them. CDR3 size: 15 residues. Germline values: CDR1 SGHRS, CDR2 YFSETQ. In DNA form, the CDR3 reads TGCGCCAGCAGCTTGGAGGAAGCCGGGCAAGAGACCCAGTACTTC. As protein: CASSLEEAGQETQYF.

The chain recombines TRBV5-1 with TRBJ1-1, with no clear D. The germline gives CDR1 SGHRS, CDR2 YFSETQ. Deletions cut 4 bases from V and 1 base from J, with 14 bases between. The CDR3 loop spans 15 amino acids. CDR3 protein: CASSRALQKNTEAFF. CDR3 nucleotide sequence: TGCGCCAGCAGCCGCGCCTTACAGAAGAACACTGAAGCTTTCTTT.

This clone has more than one count but fewer than ten. The CDR3 DNA reads as TGTGCCAGCAGCCCGGGATACGGACCCGGGGAGCTGTTTTTT. As protein: CASSPGYGPGELFF. This chain connects TRBV5-5 to TRBJ2-2; a weak D match, TRBD2 (5 bases). CDR1 is SGHKS, CDR2 YYEKEE, per germline (reference sequence). Trimming pared 4 bases from V and 6 bases from J, leaving 13 bases between. CDR3 length equals 14 residues.

This chain connects TRBV4-1 to TRBJ2-3; weak D call: TRBD2 (6 bases). V was trimmed by 1 base and J by 5 bases, leaving 19 bases between them. The CDR3 runs to 17 residues. CDR1 is MGHRA, CDR2 YSYEKL, per germline. The CDR3 sequence: CASSQVTSGRREDTQYF. The DNA for the CDR3 is TGCGCCAGCAGCCAAGTGACGAGTGGGAGGCGGGAAGATACGCAGTATTTT.

The chain joins TRBV6-6 to TRBJ2-6; D uncertain. Per the germline V gene, CDR1 is MNHNY and CDR2 is SVGAGI (reference sequence). The CDR3 is made up of 15 amino acids. Between the trimmed V and J ends, which lost 1 base and 4 bases, there was a span of 8 bases. The CDR3 region has the DNA TGTGCCAGCAGTTACTTAACGCGGGGGGCCAACGTCCTGACTTTC. Its translation: CASSYLTRGANVLTF.

The chain's CDR3 is CASSHFARAGRRELFF. The CDR3 coding sequence is TGTGCCAGCAGCCATTTCGCGCGAGCGGGAAGGCGGGAGCTGTTTTTT. The V gene is TRBV11-2, the J gene TRBJ2-2, with 7 bases lining up with TRBD2. The CDR3 loop spans 16 amino acids. In germline, CDR1 is SGHAT, CDR2 FQNNGV. Unmatched junction bases numbered 15, after V lost 5 bases and J lost 9 bases.

The chain recombines TRBV15 with TRBJ2-7; TRBD2 aligns across 12 bases. Trimming cost V 6 bases and J 0 bases; bases outside gene matches: 0. Germline CDR1 and CDR2: LNHNV and YYDKDF (reference sequence). CDR3 length: 14 residues. The CDR3 protein is CATRLAGGSYEQYF. CDR3 DNA sequence: TGTGCCACCAGACTAGCGGGGGGCTCCTACGAGCAGTACTTC.

The chain is built from TRBV7-9 and TRBJ1-5; 9 positions agree with TRBD1. Trimming at V came to 8 bases and at J to 6 bases, leaving 14 bases not matched to a gene. CDR1 is SEHNR and CDR2 is FQNEAQ in the germline V gene (reference sequence). This CDR3 spans 16 amino acids. CDR3 in amino acids: CASPKPSQGASQPQHF. In DNA, the CDR3 is TGTGCCAGCCCCAAACCCTCACAGGGGGCAAGTCAGCCCCAGCATTTT.

The rearrangement uses TRBV6-5 and TRBJ2-7, with 8 bases matching TRBD1. Per the germline V gene, CDR1 is MNHEY and CDR2 is SVGAGI. The junction had 2 bases not matched to a gene; V was cut back by 7 bases and J by 0 bases. This CDR3 has 13 amino acids. The CDR3 here is CASTGQVSYEQYF. The CDR3 nucleotides are TGTGCCAGCACGGGACAGGTCTCCTACGAGCAGTACTTC.

This clone was seen a single time. The V gene is TRBV10-2, the J gene TRBJ1-2; no clear D gene. The germline V gene has CDR1 WSHSY and CDR2 SAAADI. The V end lost 4 bases, the J end lost 4 bases, and 10 bases lay between the germline ends. This CDR3 comprises 13 residues. The CDR3 loop reads CASSGAEFYGYTF. The CDR3 DNA reads TGCGCCAGCAGTGGGGCAGAGTTCTATGGCTACACCTTC.

This clone was recorded only once. The V and J genes are TRBV2 and TRBJ1-2, with TRBD1 identical over 7 bases. Germline lookup yields CDR1 SNHLY and CDR2 FYNNEI. The CDR3 runs 16 residues. With 5 bases clipped from V and 4 bases from J, the junction kept 13 bases outside the gene matches. CDR3 protein: CASSFTVTGLAYGYTF. CDR3 nucleotide sequence: TGTGCCAGCAGTTTCACCGTGACAGGGCTAGCCTATGGCTACACCTTC.

This chain connects TRBV5-4 to TRBJ2-6, with D perhaps TRBD1 (6 bases). The CDR3 totals 18 residues. Germline values: CDR1 SGHNT, CDR2 YYREEE (reference sequence). Trimming took off 4 bases at V and 1 base at J, with 18 bases between the two ends. In nucleotides, the CDR3 is TGTGCCAGCAGCCCACCCGGGACACTTTTTTCTGGGGCCAACGTCCTGACTTTC. It is translated as CASSPPGTLFSGANVLTF.

This chain uses TRBV3-1 (or the pseudogene TRBV3-2) with TRBJ2-5; possible D gene TRBD1, 6 bases. The CDR3 has 17 amino acids. Per germline, CDR1 LGHDT and CDR2 YNNKEL (reference sequence). V was cut by 4 bases and J by 9 bases, with 27 bases left in between. Here the CDR3 DNA reads TGTGCCAGCAGCCCTACACCCCCATCCGGGACACCTAAGTCCCAGTACTTC. It encodes CASSPTPPSGTPKSQYF.